The 29 T cell receptor beta chains reported below all come from one sample, sequenced in a study of blood T cell repertoires in COVID-19. TCRdb's copy holds only in-frame clones and misses some; the assay was immunoSEQ multiplex PCR. Altogether hundreds of thousands of clones are present, 89% being singletons, with the ten largest covering 8% to 10%. Sequencing input: PBMCs or T cells enriched from blood (not recorded which). Receptor source: a woman in her 40s who had recovered from COVID-19.

This clone has only one observation. This rearrangement joins TRBV18 to TRBJ2-1, with 8 bases that match TRBD1. Germline V gene sequence: CDR1 KGHSH, CDR2 LQKENI. V dropped 3 bases and J dropped 7; count of bases not matched to a gene: 8. This CDR3 spans 15 amino acids. As DNA, the CDR3 is TGTGCCAGCTCACCGACAGGGGATGGGAATAATGAGCAGTTCTTC. Translation: CASSPTGDGNNEQFF.

The chain recombines TRBV7-2 with TRBJ2-1; a weak D match, TRBD1 (6 bases). The germline V and J ends were trimmed by 4 bases and 4 bases, with 8 bases remaining between them. This CDR3 comprises 13 residues. Germline V gives CDR1 SGHTA, CDR2 FQGNSA. CDR3 sequence: CASSWDTYNEQFF. CDR3 DNA: TGTGCCAGCAGCTGGGACACATACAATGAGCAGTTCTTC.

The chain links TRBV30 to TRBJ1-5, with 7 bases aligning to TRBD1. Germline V gene data show CDR1 as GTSNPN and CDR2 as SVGIG (reference sequence). V was pared by 3 bases and J by 4 bases, with 3 bases of the junction left unmatched. The CDR3 is 13 amino acids. The CDR3 reads CAWRGDRNQPQHF. The DNA of the CDR3 is TGTGCCTGGAGAGGGGACAGAAATCAGCCCCAGCATTTT.

The V and J genes are TRBV4-3 and TRBJ2-1; the D gene is possibly TRBD1 (6 bases). The CDR3 has 15 amino acids. Per germline, CDR1 LGHNA and CDR2 YSLEER. V gave up 1 base and J gave up 5 bases, with 12 bases separating them. The CDR3 DNA is TGCGCCAGCAGCCAAGTAGGGACACTGGACAATGAGCAGTTCTTC. Encoded protein: CASSQVGTLDNEQFF.

The chain uses TRBV5-4 and TRBJ2-5; 10 nucleotides align to TRBD2. The CDR3 length is 15 residues. Germline V lookup: CDR1 SGHNT, CDR2 YYREEE (reference sequence). The ends lost 4 bases at V and 5 bases at J; junction bases unmatched: 8. The CDR3 region has the DNA TGTGCCAGCAGCCCCCCCGGGACTAGCGTTGAGACCCAGTACTTC. Translating it yields CASSPPGTSVETQYF.

This clone was observed once. The chain uses TRBV11-2 and TRBJ2-7; 7 nucleotides line up with TRBD1. This CDR3 contains 13 residues. Losses at the gene ends were 5 bases for V and 3 bases for J; bases not matched to a gene: 4. CDR1 SGHAT and CDR2 FQNNGV come from the germline V gene. The CDR3 coding sequence is TGTGCCAGCAGCGGAACAGGGGTCTACGAGCAGTACTTC. It translates to CASSGTGVYEQYF.

This chain joins TRBV5-4 and TRBJ2-4; 10 positions agree with TRBD1. The CDR3 is 14 residues long. Germline-derived CDR1 and CDR2 are SGHNT and YYREEE (reference sequence). The J segment lost 6 bases and the V segment lost 3 bases, leaving 3 bases of the junction unmatched. The CDR3 is CASSSGQGGNIQYF. In DNA form, the CDR3 reads TGTGCCAGCAGCTCCGGACAGGGGGGAAACATTCAGTACTTC. Complete variable domain (other parts from reference TRBV5-4 and TRBJ2-4): ETGVTQSPTHLIKTRGQQVTLRCSSQSGHNTVSWYQQALGQGPQFIFQYYREEENGRGNFPPRFSGLQFPNYSSELNVNALELDDSALYLCASSSGQGGNIQYFGAGTRLSVL.

The chain combines TRBV7-2 with TRBJ1-2, with 7 positions matching TRBD1. The CDR3 sequence is 14 residues long. V shed 1 base, J shed 4 bases, and the junction held 3 bases outside the gene matches. CDR1 and CDR2 (germline): SGHTA, FQGNSA. CDR3 bases: TGTGCCAGCAGCTTAGAAGGGACAGCCTATGGCTACACCTTC. Its protein is CASSLEGTAYGYTF. Full variable domain (rest looked up from reference TRBV7-2 and TRBJ1-2): GAGVSQSPSNKVTEKGKDVELRCDPISGHTALYWYRQSLGQGLEFLIYFQGNSAPDKSGLPSDRFSAERTGGSVSTLTIQRTQQEDSAVYLCASSLEGTAYGYTFGSGTRLTVV.

V usage is TRBV6-2 or TRBV6-3 and J usage is TRBJ2-2; D gene ambiguous. Germline V lookup: CDR1 MNHEY, CDR2 SVGEGT. This CDR3 has 12 amino acids. V shed 4 bases and J shed 4 bases, with 4 bases lying between them. DNA for the CDR3: TGTGCCAGCAGTTTCTTCACCGGGGAGCTGTTTTTT. Translation: CASSFFTGELFF.

The chain joins TRBV15 to TRBJ2-1; 9 nucleotides match TRBD2. Germline CDR1 is LNHNV and CDR2 is YYDKDF (reference sequence). V was pared by 1 base and J by 9 bases, with 7 bases of the junction left unmatched. The CDR3 covers 15 residues. DNA of the CDR3: TGTGCCACCAGCAGAGTAGCGGGAGTCATCCCTGAGCAGTTCTTC. Its translation: CATSRVAGVIPEQFF.

The chain has TRBV2 and TRBJ2-2, with D perhaps TRBD1 (5 bases). Trimming cost V 11 bases and J 7 bases, with 17 bases left between them. CDR3 length equals 13 residues. The germline V gene has CDR1 SNHLY and CDR2 FYNNEI. CDR3 nucleotides: TGTGCCCCCAGGGATAGGGCGGACGGGGAGCTGTTTTTT. Translating gives CAPRDRADGELFF.

This chain connects TRBV5-1 to TRBJ2-7; a possible D gene is TRBD1 (5 bases). This CDR3 is 13 amino acids long. Trimming took off 4 bases at V and 3 bases at J, with 11 bases between the two ends. CDR1 and CDR2 (germline): SGHRS, YFSETQ. The CDR3 spells CASSPQGGYEQYF. The CDR3 DNA reads TGCGCCAGCAGCCCTCAGGGTGGCTACGAGCAGTACTTC.

The chain is built from TRBV29-1 and TRBJ2-7, with no clear D. This CDR3 has 12 residues. Trimming stripped 5 bases from V and 3 bases from J, with 11 bases between. In germline, CDR1 is SQVTM, CDR2 ANQGSEA. CDR3 protein: CSVRTANYEQYF. CDR3 sequence (DNA): TGCAGCGTTCGAACAGCCAACTACGAGCAGTACTTC.

This clone occurred a few times. The CDR3 loop reads CASSQDTGTRKNIQYF. CDR3 sequence (DNA): TGTGCCAGCAGCCAAGATACCGGGACTAGGAAAAACATTCAGTACTTC. The rearrangement links TRBV3-1 (or the pseudogene TRBV3-2) to TRBJ2-4; 8 bases fit TRBD2. This CDR3 spans 16 amino acids. The germline V gene has CDR1 LGHDT and CDR2 YNNKEL (reference sequence). Trimming at V came to 0 bases and at J to 4 bases, leaving 5 bases not matched to a gene.

The chain uses TRBV7-2 and TRBJ1-2; possibly TRBD1 for D (5 bases). The CDR3 spans 14 residues. Trimming took off 7 bases at V and 8 bases at J, with 20 bases between the two ends. Germline lookup yields CDR1 SGHTA and CDR2 FQGNSA. The CDR3 is CASNPTMAPGGYTF. CDR3 DNA sequence: TGTGCCAGCAATCCGACGATGGCGCCAGGGGGCTACACCTTC.

The gene calls are TRBV4-3 and TRBJ1-2; no clear D. Germline V gene data show CDR1 as LGHNA and CDR2 as YSLEER. CDR3 length: 13 residues. V was cut by 0 bases and J by 8 bases, with 10 bases left in between. The CDR3 region is CASSQDGRGGYTF. CDR3 bases: TGCGCCAGCAGCCAAGATGGGAGAGGGGGCTACACCTTC.

The chain employs TRBV7-9 and TRBJ2-1; 10 nucleotides line up with TRBD1. The CDR3 runs 17 residues. Losses at the gene ends were 4 bases for V and 3 bases for J; bases not matched to a gene: 9. Germline V gives CDR1 SEHNR, CDR2 FQNEAQ (reference sequence). CDR3 DNA sequence: TGTGCCAGCAGCTCTTCGACAGGGGGCCCTTTCTACAATGAGCAGTTCTTC. This sequence encodes CASSSSTGGPFYNEQFF.

The CDR3 DNA is TGTGCCAGCAGCCTGACTAGCGGACACTACAATGAGCAGTTCTTC. Its translation: CASSLTSGHYNEQFF. The rearrangement links TRBV3-1 (or the pseudogene TRBV3-2) to TRBJ2-1; TRBD2 aligns across 9 bases. Losses at the gene ends were 4 bases for V and 3 bases for J; bases not matched to a gene: 4. Germline assignment: CDR1 LGHDT and CDR2 YNNKEL (reference sequence). The CDR3 has 15 amino acids.

The chain is built from TRBV24-1 and TRBJ2-1; 7 positions match TRBD1. Germline CDR1 is KGHDR and CDR2 is SFDVKD. The CDR3 consists of 14 residues. Germline trimming cut 2 bases from V and 4 bases from J; bases unmatched to any gene: 1. CDR3 coding DNA: TGTGCCACCAGTGATTGGGGACAGTACAATGAGCAGTTCTTC. Protein: CATSDWGQYNEQFF.

This chain joins TRBV19 and TRBJ1-5, with 7 bases aligning to TRBD1. Germline V lookup: CDR1 LNHDA, CDR2 SQIVND (reference sequence). The CDR3 totals 15 residues. V lost 3 bases and J lost 1; bases outside the gene matches: 3. CDR3 nucleotide sequence: TGTGCCAGTAGTATCGACAGGGAGAGCAATCAGCCCCAGCATTTT. Translation gives CASSIDRESNQPQHF.

This clone appeared once. The chain joins TRBV19 to TRBJ1-2; D unresolved. Germline CDR1 and CDR2: LNHDA and SQIVND (reference sequence). This CDR3 is 13 amino acids long. The ends were cut back, 5 bases at V and 7 bases at J, with 14 bases in the middle. The CDR3 sequence is CASSGFGVLGYTF. In DNA form, the CDR3 reads TGTGCCAGTAGTGGGTTCGGGGTTCTTGGCTACACCTTC.

V is TRBV5-4 and J is TRBJ1-2; 7 positions agree with TRBD1. With 5 bases clipped from V and 0 bases from J, the junction kept 10 bases outside the gene matches. The CDR3 sequence is 16 residues long. Germline V CDR1 and CDR2: SGHNT, YYREEE (reference sequence). In nucleotides, the CDR3 is TGTGCCAGCAGTTGGGGACAGTCAACTTCTAACTATGGCTACACCTTC. Amino acid sequence: CASSWGQSTSNYGYTF.

This sequence joins TRBV6-2 or TRBV6-3 and TRBJ1-2; unclear D gene. V was cut by 0 bases and J by 8 bases, with 16 bases left in between. The CDR3 spans 15 residues. Germline V lookup: CDR1 MNHEY, CDR2 SVGEGT. This CDR3 reads CASSYSVGGERGYTF. The DNA for the CDR3 is TGTGCCAGCAGTTACTCGGTTGGCGGGGAACGCGGCTACACCTTC.

This clone was seen a handful of times. CDR3 in amino acids: CASTPGGVGYSPLHF. The CDR3 coding sequence is TGTGCCAGCACCCCCGGGGGAGTAGGGTATTCACCCCTCCACTTT. J is TRBJ1-6 and V is TRBV6-5, with a possible D match to TRBD1 (5 bases). Germline lookup yields CDR1 MNHEY and CDR2 SVGAGI. V gave up 7 bases and J gave up 8 bases, with 18 bases separating them. The CDR3 covers 15 residues.

The J gene is TRBJ1-4, the V gene TRBV9; D unclear. Trimming shortened V by 0 bases and J by 1 base, and 7 bases separated the two germline ends. Germline assignment: CDR1 SGDLS and CDR2 YYNGEE. The CDR3 contains 15 residues. CDR3 coding DNA: TGTGCCAGCAGCGTAGAGGAGGGAACTAATGAAAAACTGTTTTTT. Its protein is CASSVEEGTNEKLFF.

The rearrangement links TRBV7-2 to TRBJ2-7, with 11 bases matching TRBD1. CDR1 and CDR2 (germline): SGHTA, FQGNSA. The CDR3 sequence is 14 residues long. V lost 3 bases to trimming and J lost 5 bases; unmatched junction nucleotides: 3. CDR3 DNA sequence: TGTGCCAGCAGCTTGGACAGGGGGCGAGACGAGCAGTACTTC. This gives the protein CASSLDRGRDEQYF.

This chain connects TRBV7-3 to TRBJ1-1; perhaps TRBD1 as D (5 bases). The V gene lost 6 bases and the J gene lost 3 bases, with 14 bases spanning the gap. The CDR3 spans 14 residues. CDR1 and CDR2 from the germline V gene are SGHTA and FQGTGA. This CDR3 is CASSLYRGDTEAFF. The DNA of the CDR3 is TGTGCCAGCAGTTTATATAGGGGTGACACTGAAGCTTTCTTT.

The genes are TRBV6-2 or TRBV6-3 and TRBJ1-2; D unresolved. Germline values: CDR1 MNHEY, CDR2 SVGEGT. CDR3 length: 13 residues. The V gene lost 5 bases and the J gene lost 8 bases, with 15 bases spanning the gap. The DNA for the CDR3 is TGTGCCAGCAGTCCCGCCCTGGCGGCCGGCTACACCTTC. It codes for CASSPALAAGYTF.

The chain combines TRBV5-1 with TRBJ2-1; 9 bases agree with TRBD2. Unmatched junction bases numbered 12, after V lost 4 bases and J lost 7 bases. The CDR3 totals 16 residues. Germline V gene lookup returns CDR1 SGHRS and CDR2 YFSETQ. The CDR3 bases are TGCGCCAGCAGCCCCCAAAGCGGGGGGCCCGGTAATGAGCAGTTCTTC. Translating it yields CASSPQSGGPGNEQFF. Full variable domain (rest looked up from reference TRBV5-1 and TRBJ2-1): KAGVTQTPRYLIKTRGQQVTLSCSPISGHRSVSWYQQTPGQGLQFLFEYFSETQRNKGNFPGRFSGRQFSNSRSEMNVSTLELGDSALYLCASSPQSGGPGNEQFFGPGTRLTVL.